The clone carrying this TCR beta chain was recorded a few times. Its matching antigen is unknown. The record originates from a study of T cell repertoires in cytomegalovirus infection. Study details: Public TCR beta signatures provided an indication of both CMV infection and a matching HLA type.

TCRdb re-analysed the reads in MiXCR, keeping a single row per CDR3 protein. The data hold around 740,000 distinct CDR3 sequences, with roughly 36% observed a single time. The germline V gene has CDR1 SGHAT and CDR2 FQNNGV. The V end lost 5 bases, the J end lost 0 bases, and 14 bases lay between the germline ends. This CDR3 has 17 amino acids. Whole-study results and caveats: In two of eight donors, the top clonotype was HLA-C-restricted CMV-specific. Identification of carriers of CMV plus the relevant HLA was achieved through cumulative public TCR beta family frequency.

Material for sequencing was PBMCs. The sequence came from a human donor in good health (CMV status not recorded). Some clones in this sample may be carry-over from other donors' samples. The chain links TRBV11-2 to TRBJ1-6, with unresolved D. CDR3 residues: CASSPRTVSSYNSPLHF. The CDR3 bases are TGTGCCAGCAGCCCTAGGACCGTGAGCTCCTATAATTCACCCCTCCACTTT. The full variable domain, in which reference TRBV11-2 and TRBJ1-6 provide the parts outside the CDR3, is EAGVAQSPRYKIIEKRQSVAFWCNPISGHATLYWYQQILGQGPKLLIQFQNNGVVDDSQLPKDRFSAERLKGVDSTLKIQPAKLEDSAVYLCASSPRTVSSYNSPLHFGNGTRLTVT.